This paragraph covers one TCR beta chain sequence. The data are from a study of blood T cell repertoires in COVID-19. Assay: immunoSEQ multiplex PCR; the TCRdb copy retains only in-frame clones and omits some. The repertoire includes around 160,000 clones, over 80% of them detected once, and approximately 12% sits in the top ten. The age range of participants was about 18 to 100 years, with residence in under 25 US areas. CDR3 length equals 16 residues. Trimming cost V 4 bases and J 9 bases; bases outside gene matches: 12. Germline V gene sequence: CDR1 SGHNT, CDR2 YYREEE (reference sequence). The specimen was PBMCs or T cells enriched from blood (not recorded which). The clonotype originates from a woman aged 55-70 years who had recovered from COVID-19. This chain joins TRBV5-4 and TRBJ1-6, with 8 bases fitting TRBD1. The CDR3 loop is CASSRSGQGAASPLHF. In DNA form, the CDR3 reads TGTGCCAGCAGCCGTTCAGGTCAGGGGGCGGCTTCACCCCTCCACTTT.